The 32 T cell receptor beta chains below were found in one sample sequenced in a study of PD-1 blockade in classical Hodgkin lymphoma. Assay used: immunoSEQ multiplex PCR; TCRdb lists only in-frame clones, some missing. This table has 30,000 to 40,000 clones, about 90% appearing once. Noted time point: cycle 4 day 1 (C4D1), after six to seven weeks of nivolumab. All trial patients relapsed after autologous stem cell transplantation. Thawed PBMCs underwent magnetic negative selection to yield purified CD4+ T cells. The material was CD4+ T cells from blood, obtained before the fourth cycle of nivolumab. All receptors derive from a human donor with classical Hodgkin lymphoma.

The V call is TRBV9, the J call TRBJ1-1; D unclear. This CDR3 is 13 amino acids long. V lost 6 bases and J lost 1, with 10 bases in between. Germline CDR1 SGDLS, CDR2 YYNGEE. The CDR3 spells CASNSWGNTEAFF. CDR3 sequence (DNA): TGTGCCAGCAATTCGTGGGGGAACACTGAAGCTTTCTTT.

Only one count was recorded for this clone. V and J are TRBV5-1 and TRBJ2-5; the match to TRBD2 covers 10 bases. The CDR3 is 15 amino acids. V was pared by 2 bases and J by 2 bases, with 3 bases of the junction left unmatched. Germline V gives CDR1 SGHRS, CDR2 YFSETQ. This CDR3 reads CASSLGLAAQETQYF. DNA for the CDR3: TGCGCCAGCAGCTTAGGACTAGCGGCGCAAGAGACCCAGTACTTC.

The chain joins TRBV2 to TRBJ1-1, with 7 bases that match TRBD1. The V gene end was trimmed by 5 bases and the J gene end by 3 bases; junction bases not matched to a gene: 6. CDR1 is SNHLY, CDR2 FYNNEI, per germline. The CDR3 consists of 14 residues. The CDR3 nucleotides read TGTGCCAGCAGTCCTAGGACAGGAGACACTGAAGCTTTCTTT. Protein product: CASSPRTGDTEAFF.

The chain combines TRBV19 with TRBJ1-2, with TRBD1 matching 7 bases. Unmatched junction bases numbered 13, after V lost 3 bases and J lost 6 bases. The CDR3 extends over 16 amino acids. The germline gives CDR1 LNHDA, CDR2 SQIVND (reference sequence). CDR3 loop: CASSIPDRFATDGYTF. The CDR3 nucleotides read TGTGCCAGTAGTATCCCGGACAGGTTCGCCACAGATGGCTACACCTTC. The full variable domain, completed using reference TRBV19 and TRBJ1-2, is DGGITQSPKYLFRKEGQNVTLSCEQNLNHDAMYWYRQDPGQGLRLIYYSQIVNDFQKGDIAEGYSVSREKKESFPLTVTSAQKNPTAFYLCASSIPDRFATDGYTFGSGTRLTVV.

This clone has just one count. The chain couples TRBV29-1 to TRBJ1-1, with D unresolved. The CDR3 is 12 residues long. Germline V gives CDR1 SQVTM, CDR2 ANQGSEA. CDR3 DNA sequence: TGCAGTTCCCCTCGCGGGAACACTGAAGCTTTCTTT. Amino acids: CSSPRGNTEAFF. The variable domain in full, with the rest retrieved from reference TRBV29-1 and TRBJ1-1, is SAVISQKPSRDICQRGTSLTIQCQVDSQVTMMFWYRQQPGQSLTLIATANQGSEATYESGFVIDKFPISRPNLTFSTLTVSNMSPEDSSIYLCSSPRGNTEAFFGQGTRLTVV.

The J gene is TRBJ2-1, the V gene TRBV6-6; 12 nucleotides align to TRBD2. The germline V gene has CDR1 MNHNY and CDR2 SVGAGI (reference sequence). V trimming: 5 bases; J trimming: 3 bases; junction bases outside the gene matches: 5. The CDR3 runs to 16 residues. The CDR3 here is CASSASGRAVYNEQFF. Written as DNA, the CDR3 is TGTGCCAGCAGTGCTAGCGGGAGGGCCGTCTACAATGAGCAGTTCTTC.

The chain employs TRBV7-9 and TRBJ2-1; the D call may be TRBD1 or TRBD2 (5 bases each). CDR3 length equals 16 residues. V lost 0 bases, J lost 7 bases, and 16 bases lay in between. The germline V gene has CDR1 SEHNR and CDR2 FQNEAQ (reference sequence). Here the CDR3 reads CASSLAHGTLKNEQFF. The CDR3 DNA follows: TGTGCCAGCAGCTTAGCGCACGGGACGCTAAAAAATGAGCAGTTCTTC.

The chain combines TRBV10-3 with TRBJ1-2, with D hard to call. The CDR3 extends over 14 amino acids. Germline V gene sequence: CDR1 ENHRY, CDR2 SYGVKD. V lost 2 bases to trimming and J lost 1 base, with 8 bases between them. The CDR3 DNA sequence: TGTGCCATCAGTGAGGAGGGCTTTAACTATGGCTACACCTTC. Translating it yields CAISEEGFNYGYTF.

V usage is TRBV11-3 and J usage is TRBJ2-3; D not certain. V gave up 2 bases and J gave up 2 bases, with 11 bases separating them. Germline assignment: CDR1 SGHNT and CDR2 YENEEA. This CDR3 region has 15 residues. The CDR3 sequence: CASSLLSADTDTQYF. The CDR3 DNA reads as TGTGCCAGCAGCTTACTAAGCGCCGACACAGATACGCAGTATTTT.

This clone was counted a single time. The chain is built from TRBV7-9 and TRBJ2-7; D tentatively fits TRBD1 or TRBD2 (5 bases each). Germline V CDR1 and CDR2: SEHNR, FQNEAQ (reference sequence). Trimming pared 4 bases from V and 3 bases from J, leaving 10 bases between. The CDR3 has 13 amino acids. The CDR3: CASSSGRYYEQYF. For the CDR3, the DNA is TGTGCCAGCAGCTCGGGACGGTACTACGAGCAGTACTTC. Using reference TRBV7-9 and TRBJ2-7 for the parts outside the CDR3, the full variable domain is DTGVSQNPRHKITKRGQNVTFRCDPISEHNRLYWYRQTLGQGPEFLTYFQNEAQLEKSRLLSDRFSAERPKGSFSTLEIQRTEQGDSAMYLCASSSGRYYEQYFGPGTRLTVT.

This clone was counted once. This rearrangement joins TRBV6-4 to TRBJ2-1, with D perhaps matching TRBD2 (6 bases). Between the trimmed V and J ends, which lost 7 bases and 0 bases, there was a span of 22 bases. In germline, CDR1 is MRHNA, CDR2 SNTAGT. This CDR3 has 18 residues. CDR3 sequence reads: CASTPEGSGSFSYNEQFF. The CDR3 DNA follows: TGTGCCAGCACCCCGGAGGGTAGCGGTTCTTTCTCCTACAATGAGCAGTTCTTC.

The chain is built from TRBV5-1 and TRBJ2-1; TRBD1 aligns across 7 bases. The CDR3 is 15 amino acids. Germline CDR1 SGHRS, CDR2 YFSETQ. V gave up 4 bases and J gave up 2 bases; unmatched junction bases: 6. The CDR3 bases are TGCGCCAGCAGCGCGACAGGGCTCGCCTACAATGAGCAGTTCTTC. The encoded protein is CASSATGLAYNEQFF.

The V call is TRBV30, the J call TRBJ2-5; perhaps D is TRBD1 or TRBD2 (5 bases each). CDR3 length: 16 residues. Trimming pared 3 bases from V and 1 base from J, leaving 18 bases between. Germline lookup yields CDR1 GTSNPN and CDR2 SVGIG (reference sequence). The chain's CDR3 is CAWRGGQGRVQETQYF. The DNA for the CDR3 is TGTGCCTGGAGGGGCGGGCAGGGTCGTGTCCAAGAGACCCAGTACTTC.

The chain combines TRBV28 with TRBJ2-1; 8 nucleotides line up with TRBD1. Germline values: CDR1 MDHEN, CDR2 SYDVKM. Losses at the gene ends were 3 bases for V and 5 bases for J; bases not matched to a gene: 9. CDR3 length: 16 amino acids. The CDR3 DNA is TGTGCCAGCAGTTTCCCCGCCAGGACAGGGCACAATGAGCAGTTCTTC. It translates to CASSFPARTGHNEQFF.

V usage is TRBV6-1 and J usage is TRBJ2-2; TRBD2 aligns across 9 bases. The CDR3 has 16 residues. V lost 4 bases to trimming and J lost 3 bases; unmatched junction nucleotides: 6. Germline CDR1 is MNHNS and CDR2 is SASEGT. The CDR3 sequence is CASSAPRTSDTGELFF. The CDR3 nucleotides read TGTGCCAGCAGTGCCCCAAGGACTAGCGACACCGGGGAGCTGTTTTTT.

Concerning this clone: One junction end disagrees with the germline gene, perhaps due to a read error. The genes are TRBV13 and TRBJ2-1, with 10 bases aligning to TRBD2. Germline V gene sequence: CDR1 PRHDT, CDR2 FYEKMQ (reference sequence). This CDR3 comprises 18 residues. CDR3 bases: TGTGCCAGCAGCTCCTTAGCCCGACTAGCGGGTTCCTCCAATGAGCAGTTCTTC. Translated, it gives CASSSLARLAGSSNEQFF.

This chain connects TRBV10-3 to TRBJ1-1; D ambiguous. There are 12 residues in the CDR3. Germline V gene sequence: CDR1 ENHRY, CDR2 SYGVKD. V was clipped by 8 bases and J by 0 bases, with 7 bases between them. The CDR3 DNA reads TGTGCCATCGGAACAGTGAACACTGAAGCTTTCTTT. The encoded protein is CAIGTVNTEAFF.

The chain links TRBV19 to TRBJ2-7; the D is unclear. CDR1 and CDR2 (germline): LNHDA, SQIVND (reference sequence). V lost 3 bases and J lost 3, with 15 bases in between. The CDR3 covers 15 residues. CDR3 in DNA: TGTGCCAGTAGTATCGCGGCAGTCGCAAACTACGAGCAGTACTTC. Translation: CASSIAAVANYEQYF.

This sequence joins TRBV5-4 and TRBJ2-3, with TRBD2 matching 14 bases. Per the germline V gene, CDR1 is SGHNT and CDR2 is YYREEE (reference sequence). The CDR3 is made up of 20 amino acids. V shed 4 bases, J shed 3 bases, and the junction held 16 bases outside the gene matches. CDR3 loop: CASSIGLAGGPPSRTDTQYF. The CDR3 coding sequence is TGTGCCAGCAGCATAGGACTAGCGGGAGGCCCCCCGAGTCGGACAGATACGCAGTATTTT.

The chain has TRBV19 and TRBJ2-2; 9 positions match TRBD2. CDR1 and CDR2 (germline): LNHDA, SQIVND (reference sequence). With 6 bases clipped from V and 1 base from J, the junction kept 3 bases outside the gene matches. CDR3 length equals 15 residues. In DNA form, the CDR3 reads TGTGCCAGTAGAAAAGCGGGAGGGAACACCGGGGAGCTGTTTTTT. As protein: CASRKAGGNTGELFF.

The rearrangement joins TRBV6-6 to TRBJ2-5, with D possibly matching TRBD2 (5 bases). Germline lookup yields CDR1 MNHNY and CDR2 SVGAGI (reference sequence). The CDR3 is made up of 14 amino acids. Between the trimmed V and J ends, which lost 2 bases and 2 bases, there was a span of 9 bases. The CDR3 nucleotides are TGTGCCAGCAGTTACCGGACTGGACAAGAGACCCAGTACTTC. It specifies CASSYRTGQETQYF.

The V gene is TRBV6-6, the J gene TRBJ1-3; D uncertain. Trimming pared 0 bases from V and 4 bases from J, leaving 10 bases between. Germline-derived CDR1 and CDR2 are MNHNY and SVGAGI (reference sequence). The CDR3 contains 15 residues. The CDR3, as DNA: TGTGCCAGCAGTTACTCCGGAGATTCGGGAAACACCATATATTTT. Its translation is CASSYSGDSGNTIYF.

The J gene is TRBJ1-2, the V gene TRBV28; 11 positions agree with TRBD1. This CDR3 has 16 residues. The V gene end was trimmed by 4 bases and the J gene end by 1 base; junction bases not matched to a gene: 5. Germline values: CDR1 MDHEN, CDR2 SYDVKM. The CDR3 loop reads CASSSGQGAINYGYTF. Written as DNA, the CDR3 is TGTGCCAGCAGTTCCGGACAGGGGGCGATTAACTATGGCTACACCTTC.

The J gene is TRBJ2-1, the V gene TRBV30, with 10 bases fitting TRBD2. V was clipped by 2 bases and J by 7 bases; unmatched bases: 5. This CDR3 comprises 14 residues. CDR1 GTSNPN and CDR2 SVGIG come from the germline V gene (reference sequence). CDR3 bases: TGTGCCTGGAGTCGGACTAGCGGAAAGAATGAGCAGTTCTTC. Protein product: CAWSRTSGKNEQFF. Based on the CDR3 plus reference TRBV30 and TRBJ2-1, the full variable domain is SQTIHQWPATLVQPVGSPLSLECTVEGTSNPNLYWYRQAAGRGLQLLFYSVGIGQISSEVPQNLSASRPQDRQFILSSKKLLLSDSGFYLCAWSRTSGKNEQFFGPGTRLTVL.

The chain joins TRBV2 to TRBJ2-3, with D hard to call. This CDR3 region has 13 residues. Between the trimmed V and J ends, which lost 4 bases and 2 bases, there was a span of 7 bases. Germline CDR1 reads SNHLY; CDR2 reads FYNNEI. CDR3 DNA: TGTGCCAGCAGTGGTACAACCACAGATACGCAGTATTTT. This sequence encodes CASSGTTTDTQYF.

The chain employs TRBV19 and TRBJ1-1; 12 nucleotides line up with TRBD1. V was clipped by 11 bases and J by 4 bases; unmatched bases: 11. The CDR3 consists of 15 residues. The germline V gene has CDR1 LNHDA and CDR2 SQIVND (reference sequence). CDR3 DNA: TGTGCCGTCCGGGGACAGGGGGCAGTAGGCACTGAAGCTTTCTTT. It is translated as CAVRGQGAVGTEAFF.

The chain couples TRBV6-6 to TRBJ1-1; TRBD1 might be the D (6 bases). This CDR3 is built from 15 residues. CDR1 is MNHNY and CDR2 is SVGAGI in the germline V gene (reference sequence). Deletions cut 10 bases from V and 3 bases from J, with 21 bases between. The CDR3 nucleotides read TGTGCCACCGCCGGGGGACAAATAGGTTACACTGAAGCTTTCTTT. This sequence encodes CATAGGQIGYTEAFF.

The chain couples TRBV10-3 to TRBJ2-5; possibly TRBD1 for D (5 bases). V was clipped by 7 bases and J by 9 bases, with 12 bases between them. This CDR3 is built from 11 residues. In germline, CDR1 is ENHRY, CDR2 SYGVKD. The CDR3 region is CAIMSQGAQYF. DNA for the CDR3: TGTGCCATCATGTCACAAGGGGCCCAGTACTTC.

J is TRBJ2-7 and V is TRBV10-3; possibly TRBD2 for D (6 bases). There are 14 residues in the CDR3. Trimming removed 4 bases from V and 6 bases from J, with 16 bases in between. Looked up from germline, CDR1 is ENHRY and CDR2 is SYGVKD. The CDR3 coding sequence is TGTGCCATCAGTGGACGGGAGTCGCGGGCCGAGCAGTACTTC. Amino acid sequence: CAISGRESRAEQYF.

J is TRBJ2-2 and V is TRBV12-5, with 14 bases aligning to TRBD2. This CDR3 comprises 16 residues. Germline CDR1 and CDR2: LGHNT and FRNRAP. Losses at the gene ends were 7 bases for V and 8 bases for J; bases not matched to a gene: 9. In DNA form, the CDR3 reads TGTGCTAGTGCCTCCGGGACTAGCGGGAGCTTTGGGGAGCTGTTTTTT. It encodes CASASGTSGSFGELFF.

This chain uses TRBV27 with TRBJ2-1; TRBD2 agrees at 8 bases. This CDR3 comprises 15 residues. Germline V gene data show CDR1 as MNHEY and CDR2 as SMNVEV (reference sequence). V was clipped by 10 bases and J by 9 bases; unmatched bases: 17. This chain's CDR3 is CATKPLAGRSVEQFF. The DNA for the CDR3 is TGTGCCACCAAACCCCTAGCGGGCAGAAGTGTTGAGCAGTTCTTC.

The chain recombines TRBV7-3 with TRBJ2-7; TRBD1 agrees at 10 bases. The germline gives CDR1 SGHTA, CDR2 FQGTGA. Trimming removed 8 bases from V and 6 bases from J; junction bases left unmatched: 28. CDR3 size: 20 residues. In nucleotides, the CDR3 is TGTGCCAGCTCCCTCTACCACCGGGACAGGGGAAGGTACCTCCCCGGCGAGCAGTACTTC. Amino acid sequence: CASSLYHRDRGRYLPGEQYF.